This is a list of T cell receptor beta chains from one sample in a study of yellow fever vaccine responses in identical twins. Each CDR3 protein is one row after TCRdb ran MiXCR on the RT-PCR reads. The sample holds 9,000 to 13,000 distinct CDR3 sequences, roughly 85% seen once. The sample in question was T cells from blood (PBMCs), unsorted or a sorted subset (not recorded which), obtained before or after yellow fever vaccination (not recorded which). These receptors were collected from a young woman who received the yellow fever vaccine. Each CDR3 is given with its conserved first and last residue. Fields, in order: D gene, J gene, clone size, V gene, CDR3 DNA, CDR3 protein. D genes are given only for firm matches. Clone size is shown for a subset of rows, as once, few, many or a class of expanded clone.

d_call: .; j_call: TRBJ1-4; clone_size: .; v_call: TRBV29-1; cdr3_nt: TGCAGCGTTGAAGGGGGCGCGGGTGAAAAACTGTTTTTT; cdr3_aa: CSVEGGAGEKLFF
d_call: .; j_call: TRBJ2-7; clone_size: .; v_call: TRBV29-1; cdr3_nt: TGCAGCGTTGAAGGGGACCATCCCTACGAGCAGTACTTC; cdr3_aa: CSVEGDHPYEQYF
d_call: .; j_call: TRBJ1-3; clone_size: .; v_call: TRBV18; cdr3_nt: TGTGCCAGCTCACCTAACGAAGTACGCTCTGGAAACACCATATATTTT; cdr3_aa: CASSPNEVRSGNTIYF
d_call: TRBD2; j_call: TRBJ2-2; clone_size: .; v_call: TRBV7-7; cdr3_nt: TGTGCCAGCAGCTTATTCTCCGGGACTATCACCGGGGAGCTGTTTTTT; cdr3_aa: CASSLFSGTITGELFF
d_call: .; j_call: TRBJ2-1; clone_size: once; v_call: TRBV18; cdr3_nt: TGTGCCAGCTCACCACAAGCTTCCGTCTACAATGAGCAGTTCTTC; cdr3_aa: CASSPQASVYNEQFF
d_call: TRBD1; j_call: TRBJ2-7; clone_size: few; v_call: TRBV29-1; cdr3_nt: TGCAGCGTAGAACAGGGGGCCTACGAGCAGTACTTC; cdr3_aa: CSVEQGAYEQYF
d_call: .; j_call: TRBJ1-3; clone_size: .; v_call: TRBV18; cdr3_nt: TGTGCCAGCTCAACCGGGACGTTGAACTCTGGAAACACCATATATTTT; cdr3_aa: CASSTGTLNSGNTIYF
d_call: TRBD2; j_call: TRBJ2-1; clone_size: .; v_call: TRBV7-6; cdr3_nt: TGTGCCAGCAGCCGGACTAGCGGGGGCGTCTCCTACAATGAGCAGTTCTTC; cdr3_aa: CASSRTSGGVSYNEQFF
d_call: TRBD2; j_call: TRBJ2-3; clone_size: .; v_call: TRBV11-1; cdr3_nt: TGTGCCAGCAGCTCACTAGCGGGAGGAGGGGATACGCAGTATTTT; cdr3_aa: CASSSLAGGGDTQYF
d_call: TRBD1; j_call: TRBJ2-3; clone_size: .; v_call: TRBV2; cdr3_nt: TGTGCCAGCAAGAGGGGACAGGGTCCCACAGATACGCAGTATTTT; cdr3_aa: CASKRGQGPTDTQYF
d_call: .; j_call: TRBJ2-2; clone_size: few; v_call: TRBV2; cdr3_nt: TGTGCCAGCACCTTGGACGGCGCGAACACCGGGGAGCTGTTTTTT; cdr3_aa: CASTLDGANTGELFF
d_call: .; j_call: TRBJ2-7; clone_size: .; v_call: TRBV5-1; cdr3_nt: TGCGCCAGCAGCGAAGCCCGACACGAGCAGTACTTC; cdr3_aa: CASSEARHEQYF
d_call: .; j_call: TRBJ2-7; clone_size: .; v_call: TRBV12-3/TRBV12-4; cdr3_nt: TGTGCCAGCAGACATAGCGGAGCCGCCTACGAGCAGTACTTC; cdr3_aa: CASRHSGAAYEQYF